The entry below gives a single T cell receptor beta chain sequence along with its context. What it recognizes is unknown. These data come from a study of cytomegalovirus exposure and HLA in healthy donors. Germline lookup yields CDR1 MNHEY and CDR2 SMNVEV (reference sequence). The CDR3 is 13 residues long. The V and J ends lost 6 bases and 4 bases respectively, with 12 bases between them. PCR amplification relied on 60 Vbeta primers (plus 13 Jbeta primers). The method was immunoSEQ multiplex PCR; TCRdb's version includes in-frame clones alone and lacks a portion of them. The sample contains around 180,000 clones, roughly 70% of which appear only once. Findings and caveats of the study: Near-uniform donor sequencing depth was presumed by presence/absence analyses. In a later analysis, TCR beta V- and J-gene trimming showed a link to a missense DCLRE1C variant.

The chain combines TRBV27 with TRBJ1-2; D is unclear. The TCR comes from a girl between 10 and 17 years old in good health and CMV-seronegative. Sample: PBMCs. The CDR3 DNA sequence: TGTGCCAGCAGCCCGACGGGTGTCTATGGCTACACCTTC. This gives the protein CASSPTGVYGYTF.